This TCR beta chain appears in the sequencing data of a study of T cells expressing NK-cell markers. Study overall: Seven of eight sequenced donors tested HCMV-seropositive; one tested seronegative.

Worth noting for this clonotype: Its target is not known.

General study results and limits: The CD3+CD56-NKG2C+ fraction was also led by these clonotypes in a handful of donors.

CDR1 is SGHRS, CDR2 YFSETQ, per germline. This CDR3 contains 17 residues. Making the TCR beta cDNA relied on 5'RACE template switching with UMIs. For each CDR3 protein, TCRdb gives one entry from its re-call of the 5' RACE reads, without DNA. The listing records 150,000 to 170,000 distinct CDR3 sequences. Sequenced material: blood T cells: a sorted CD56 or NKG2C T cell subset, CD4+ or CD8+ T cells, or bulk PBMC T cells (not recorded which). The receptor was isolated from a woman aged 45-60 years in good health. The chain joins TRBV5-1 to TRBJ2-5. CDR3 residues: CASSLAAASGYQETQYF.